The present T cell receptor (beta chain) was sequenced within a study of CD8 T cells in ankylosing spondylitis. General observations from the study: Disease-associated clones were CD8+ and fairly uncommon in peripheral blood. Certain motif variants had earlier appeared in reactive arthritis synovial fluid and blood. Seemingly characteristic of ankylosing spondylitis blood was a TCR beta motif consisting of about 8 highly homologous variants.

This clonotype came up a few times. Its matching antigen is unknown. A single record per CDR3 protein comes from TCRdb applying MiXCR to the 5' RACE reads. This sample carries roughly 64,000 distinct CDR3 sequences, 6.2% of them seen once, and the ten largest clones take around 4.5%. The CDR3 spans 14 residues. The germline V gene encodes CDR1 MNHEY and CDR2 SMNVEV (reference sequence). With V trimmed by 8 bases and J by 3 bases, 5 bases remained unmatched. The chain links TRBV27 to TRBJ1-2; TRBD1 agrees at 11 bases. The sample was synovial fluid, either unsorted or a sorted T cell fraction (not recorded which). This clonotype originated in a male donor with ankylosing spondylitis. The CDR3 region has the DNA TGTGCCAGCTCAAGGACAGGGGGCGACTATGGCTACACCTTC. Encoded protein: CASSRTGGDYGYTF.